Sequencing of this T cell receptor beta chain was carried out in a study of T-cell reconstitution after alpha-beta-depleted transplantation in children (dated by TCRdb to the mid-2010s). About the full investigation: T-cell immune reconstitution after TCRalphabeta/CD19-depleted allogeneic hematopoietic cell transplantation in children was quantitatively tracked in the study by means of TCR repertoire profiling.

General findings and caveats noted by the study authors: About two months after transplant, the apparently early recovery of alphabetaT-cell counts reportedly depended on just several hundred clones that had expanded rapidly and came from non-depleted graft cells. Hyperexpanded clone frequencies declined over subsequent months; after one year, T-cell counts and TCRbeta diversity were mostly attributed to newly produced T cells. In some patients, the high TCRbeta diversity seen at day 60 was put down to recipient T cells and intrathymic progenitors that had survived conditioning.

This clonotype has ten or more counts. Its antigen has not been determined. No per-base quality is available; no much larger clone lies one base away. The meaning of the sample's treatment or condition label: allogeneic hematopoietic cell transplantation with graft depleted of TCRalphabeta T cells and CD19 B cells. The children who served as transplant recipients had been given grafts of TCRalphabeta/CD19-depleted allogeneic hematopoietic cells. Based on the germline V gene, the CDR1 and CDR2 sequences are SGHAT and FQNNGV. The CDR3 runs 17 residues from the cysteine to the phenylalanine. CDR3 DNA is the only sequence kept; it has 51 bases, read in frame from the first base. V lost 1 base and J lost 1 base; the stretch between them is 16 bases long. To prepare the library, PCR was applied. Data came from an Illumina HiSeq 2500. TCR libraries were prepared with molecular barcoding, using unique molecular identifiers to normalize TCRbeta repertoire quantification. Starting from the raw public reads, TCRdb applied fastp trimming at Q25, assembled clones with MiXCR and retained in-frame beta chains. Rows with one shared CDR3 protein collapse into an entry with the most common genes and DNA. This sample has roughly 240,000 distinct CDR3 sequences in its table, and around 7.5% of those were observed once. The ten most abundant clones make up roughly 5.8% of the sample.

The clonotype was recovered from a male patient aged 10-17 years who had a stem cell transplant for acute lymphoblastic leukemia, so the T cells may come from the graft donor. Here the sequenced sample was PBMCs, mostly from graft donor cells, taken 180 days after TCRalphabeta/CD19-depleted stem cell transplant. The sequence joins TRBV11-2 to TRBJ1-1; 5 matching bases give a weak D call of TRBD1. The base sequence is TGTGCCAGCAGCTTAGGGGAAAGGGGCCTGGGGAACACTGAAGCTTTCTTT. This yields the protein CASSLGERGLGNTEAFF.